This entry concerns a single TCR beta chain. This clonotype was observed a few times. Its antigen is unknown. A clone one base away is much larger, so this may be a read error. Libraries of naive CD8 T cells were generated from about 21,000 to 970,000 sorted cells, with 10%, 30% or 50% of the purified RNA used. Naive CD8 T cells were FACS-sorted as CD8+CD4-CCR7+CD45RA+ on a BD FACSAria II into RLT Plus buffer. Around 10 TCR copies' worth of Jurkat RNA were spiked into 20,000-1,000,000 naive CD8 T cell samples to test detection sensitivity. Enrichment of CD8 T cells was done with RosetteSep CD8+ T Cell Enrichment Cocktail plus Ficoll-Paque, and ACK red cell lysis came afterward. The data are from a study of molecular identifiers for immune sequencing clone quantification (dated by TCRdb to 2016 to 2019). Background on the whole study: In a replicate experiment, RNA from around 20,000 or 100,000 naive CD8 T cells was split into five aliquots, four of which were sequenced. CD8 T cells were used in a methods study to benchmark molecular-identifier clustering-based TCR repertoire sequencing (MIDCIRS) and TCR RNA copy counting.

Paper-wide results and their limitations: Clones above 20 RNA copies held over 98% of molecules in CMV-specific effector cells but under 1% in naive cells. Naive libraries contained spiked-in Jurkat TCR RNA (more than 9 copies' worth), which is not part of the donor repertoire. The sizes of highly expanded clones could end up underestimated when identical TCR molecules share a barcode. Spiked-in Jurkat TCR RNA equal to a single cell's worth was reported to be detectable even within 1,100,000 naive CD8 T cells. Modeling gave around 3 recovered TCR RNA copies per cell versus around 9.9 by digital PCR, implying approximately 30% capture efficiency. Without barcode sub-clustering, chimeric consensus sequences inflated TCR diversity; chimeras reached as high as 47%.

Preparation of the library involved PCR. The sequencer listed for this sample is NextSeq 500. Bulk TCR libraries were prepared as previously described, using TCR primers listed in Table S5. Purification of total RNA was performed with the Qiagen AllPrep DNA/RNA kit. Before analysis, reads from multiple sequencing runs of the same library were pooled. Processing in the source paper ran as follows. Reads were retained only if an exact TCR constant sequence was present, and the retained reads were trimmed to 150 nt and grouped according to their 12-nt molecular barcodes. Reads in each barcode group were sub-clustered using a 15% Levenshtein threshold, and a quality-weighted consensus sequence was built for each RNA molecule. Non-functional sequences were filtered out, along with any lower-count sequence sitting one edit away from another sequence. Barcode sub-clusters with fewer than 20% of the maximum read count were removed, based on fitting two negative binomial distributions. TCRdb handled the public reads itself, with Q25 trimming in fastp and clone calling in MiXCR, and kept productive beta chains. CDR3 protein duplicates are merged, each entry listing the most common genes and DNA. What appears here as the V and J calls and clone size reflects TCRdb's work, not the paper's. The sample table holds roughly 630,000 distinct CDR3 sequences, of which approximately 24% were seen once. The leading ten clones occupy 0.7% to 0.95% of the sample.

The CDR3, from cysteine to phenylalanine, totals 13 residues. CDR3 DNA is the only sequence kept; it has 39 bases, read in frame from the first base. CDR1 and CDR2 are drawn from the germline V gene: SQVTM, ANQGSEA. The sequence is built from TRBV29-1 and TRBJ1-2, with the identity of the D gene unclear. The receptor's source is a human donor in good health. Some libraries in this study had Jurkat cell RNA spiked in. Sequenced input: naive CD8+ T cells from blood, with Jurkat cell RNA spiked in. This specimen's cell subset or site label, interpreted: FACS-sorted CD8+CD4-CCR7+CD45RA+ naive T cells. Here the CDR3 is given as CSVEEGLDYSYTF. The nucleotides are TGCAGCGTTGAAGAAGGGCTTGACTATAGCTACACCTTC.